Listed below are T cell receptor beta chains from one sample, sequenced in a study. Via MiXCR, TCRdb re-called the 5' RACE reads, giving one row per CDR3 protein. The sample consists of approximately 40,000 distinct CDR3 sequences, about 29% of them appearing once. Sequencing was done on a sample of tumor-infiltrating memory CD4+ T cells sorted from the breast tumor. Source of these receptors: a female donor with breast cancer. Both conserved end residues are part of each CDR3. Rows may omit the clone size; those that give it use once, few, many or a size class.

TRBJ2-1 | TRBV7-2 | . | CASIRTGLAASYNEQFF
TRBJ1-6 | TRBV5-1 | . | CASRKGDARNYNSPLHF
TRBJ2-7 | TRBV11-2 | . | CASSPLNRDRETRNLYEQYF
TRBJ2-6 | TRBV5-1 | many | CASSLARRLNSGANVLTF
TRBJ1-5 | TRBV15 | few | CATSPQGNQPQHF
TRBJ2-7 | TRBV7-2 | many | CASSLQAGANEQYF
TRBJ2-5 | TRBV12-3/TRBV12-4 | many | CASREDRAQETQYF
TRBJ2-7 | TRBV30 | few | CAWSVEGLEQYF
TRBJ2-1 | TRBV4-1 | medium-sized | CASRQDGSQYNEQFF
TRBJ2-5 | TRBV5-6 | . | CASFTGTPQETQYF
TRBJ1-5 | TRBV7-2 | . | CASSQQRDQPQHF
TRBJ2-3 | TRBV20-1 | . | CSARDRTGRGTDAQYF
TRBJ1-2 | TRBV29-1 | . | CSAGGGSGYTF
TRBJ1-5 | TRBV4-1 | few | CASSQDWLGNQPQHF
TRBJ1-6 | TRBV7-3 | few | CASSDGQGYNSPLHF
TRBJ2-1 | TRBV5-1 | few | CASSQADREQFF